One sample yielded the 31 T cell receptor beta chains listed below, sequenced in a study of cytomegalovirus exposure and HLA in healthy donors. The PCR employed 60 Vbeta primers together with 13 Jbeta primers. Clones were read by immunoSEQ multiplex PCR, and TCRdb kept only the in-frame ones, dropping some. The sample includes over 150,000 clones, 84% of them seen just once. Sequencing was done on a sample of PBMCs. These receptors were taken from a boy between 2 and 10 years old in good health and CMV-seronegative.

The V call is TRBV19, the J call TRBJ2-1; D unclear. Between the trimmed V and J ends, which lost 6 bases and 7 bases, there was a span of 10 bases. CDR1 LNHDA and CDR2 SQIVND come from the germline V gene (reference sequence). The CDR3 sequence is 12 residues long. CDR3 protein: CASRTERNEQFF. CDR3 coding DNA: TGTGCCAGTAGAACGGAGAGGAATGAGCAGTTCTTC.

V gene TRBV4-1 combines with J gene TRBJ1-5, with 8 bases that match TRBD1. This CDR3 comprises 19 residues. CDR1 is MGHRA and CDR2 is YSYEKL in the germline V gene. V was pared by 0 bases and J by 0 bases, with 10 bases of the junction left unmatched. The CDR3, as DNA: TGCGCCAGCAGCCAAGAACGGGGACAGGAGAACTATAGCAATCAGCCCCAGCATTTT. Translation: CASSQERGQENYSNQPQHF.

The CDR3 DNA sequence: TGCGCCAGCAGCGTGGCGCGGGGGAGAGGAAATGAGCAGTTCTTC. Residues: CASSVARGRGNEQFF. The V gene is TRBV5-1, the J gene TRBJ2-1; TRBD2 agrees at 7 bases. The CDR3 extends over 15 amino acids. J gave up 7 bases and V 4 bases, and 11 bases lay outside the gene matches. Germline V lookup: CDR1 SGHRS, CDR2 YFSETQ. Full variable domain (outside the CDR3, taken from reference TRBV5-1 and TRBJ2-1): KAGVTQTPRYLIKTRGQQVTLSCSPISGHRSVSWYQQTPGQGLQFLFEYFSETQRNKGNFPGRFSGRQFSNSRSEMNVSTLELGDSALYLCASSVARGRGNEQFFGPGTRLTVL.

The chain joins TRBV28 to TRBJ2-5; TRBD2 is a possible D gene (6 bases). Trimming left V 3 bases short and J 5 bases short, with 22 bases between. Germline V gives CDR1 MDHEN, CDR2 SYDVKM. This CDR3 has 17 residues. The CDR3, as DNA: TGTGCCAGCAGTTTGGGCTCATATTCGGGCGCGGGGGAGACCCAGTACTTC. It codes for CASSLGSYSGAGETQYF. The full variable domain, completed using reference TRBV28 and TRBJ2-5, is DVKVTQSSRYLVKRTGEKVFLECVQDMDHENMFWYRQDPGLGLRLIYFSYDVKMKEKGDIPEGYSVSREKKERFSLILESASTNQTSMYLCASSLGSYSGAGETQYFGPGTRLLVL.

V and J are TRBV6-1 and TRBJ2-7, with a tentative D call TRBD1 (5 bases). The CDR3 has 12 amino acids. Trimming took off 2 bases at V and 3 bases at J, with 5 bases between the two ends. Germline CDR1 is MNHNS and CDR2 is SASEGT. CDR3: CASSEQGYEQYF. The CDR3, as DNA: TGTGCCAGCAGTGAACAGGGCTACGAGCAGTACTTC.

The chain combines TRBV6-5 with TRBJ1-1, with 7 bases aligning to TRBD1. This CDR3 comprises 14 residues. V dropped 5 bases and J dropped 5; count of bases not matched to a gene: 8. Germline V gene data show CDR1 as MNHEY and CDR2 as SVGAGI. CDR3 sequence (DNA): TGTGCCAGCAGTGGGGGGACAGTTGGAACTGAAGCTTTCTTT. Translated, it gives CASSGGTVGTEAFF.

The chain carries TRBV7-6 and TRBJ2-3; the D gene is possibly TRBD2 (6 bases). The CDR3 totals 15 residues. Trimming removed 3 bases at V and 2 bases at J, with 12 bases between. CDR1 SGHVS and CDR2 FNYEAQ come from the germline V gene. CDR3 sequence: CASSFLAYPTDTQYF. The CDR3 DNA reads TGTGCCAGCAGCTTCCTAGCGTATCCCACAGATACGCAGTATTTT.

The chain employs TRBV5-1 and TRBJ2-5; 13 bases align to TRBD2. TRBJ2-7 explains the end of the DNA better; the J call may be wrong. The CDR3 extends over 14 amino acids. The V gene's germline CDR1 is SGHRS and CDR2 YFSETQ. The CDR3, as DNA: TGCGCCAGCAGCCGGACTAGCGGGAGATACGAGCAGTACTTC. This translates into CASSRTSGRYEQYF.

The chain employs TRBV5-1 and TRBJ1-2; 7 nucleotides agree with TRBD1. Per germline, CDR1 SGHRS and CDR2 YFSETQ. V was pared by 0 bases and J by 4 bases, with 3 bases of the junction left unmatched. This CDR3 is 14 amino acids long. CDR3 sequence (DNA): TGCGCCAGCAGCTTGGACGGGACAGTCTATGGCTACACCTTC. Protein sequence: CASSLDGTVYGYTF.

This clone was detected only a few times. The V gene is TRBV5-6, the J gene TRBJ2-5; tentatively, D is TRBD2 (5 bases). V lost 6 bases and J 3 bases, leaving 15 bases between the germline ends. CDR1 and CDR2 (germline): SGHDT, YYEEEE. There are 14 residues in the CDR3. In DNA form, the CDR3 reads TGTGCCAGCACCCCAGTGGGGAGAGAAGAGACCCAGTACTTC. Translated: CASTPVGREETQYF.

V gene TRBV9 combines with J gene TRBJ1-1; a possible D gene is TRBD1 (6 bases). Germline-derived CDR1 and CDR2 are SGDLS and YYNGEE. The V end was cut by 0 bases, the J end by 8 bases, with 14 bases between. This CDR3 has 14 amino acids. The CDR3 sequence: CASSVVRGGHEAFF. The DNA of the CDR3 is TGTGCCAGCAGCGTAGTGAGGGGGGGGCACGAAGCTTTCTTT.

The chain uses TRBV5-5 and TRBJ1-4; D gene ambiguous. V lost 0 bases to trimming and J lost 2 bases, with 8 bases between them. Germline V gives CDR1 SGHKS, CDR2 YYEKEE (reference sequence). The CDR3 extends over 15 amino acids. The CDR3: CASSLVPGTNEKLFF. DNA for the CDR3: TGTGCCAGCAGCTTGGTTCCGGGGACTAATGAAAAACTGTTTTTT.

The rearrangement joins TRBV19 to TRBJ2-7; 12 bases align to TRBD2. V was pared by 6 bases and J by 5 bases, with 8 bases of the junction left unmatched. The CDR3 runs 15 residues. The V gene's germline CDR1 is LNHDA and CDR2 SQIVND (reference sequence). The CDR3 nucleotides read TGTGCCAGTAGCAAGACTAGCGGGAGAGGTGACGAGCAGTACTTC. As protein: CASSKTSGRGDEQYF.

The V and J genes are TRBV15 and TRBJ2-5; tentatively, D is TRBD1 (7 bases). The tail of the sequence fits TRBJ2-7 better, so the J call may be wrong. The CDR3 length is 14 residues. Germline-derived CDR1 and CDR2 are LNHNV and YYDKDF (reference sequence). The chain's CDR3 is CASGPTGRPYEQYF. In DNA, the CDR3 is TGTGCAAGCGGGCCGACAGGGCGCCCCTACGAGCAGTACTTC.

The table lists this clone with a few counts. This chain uses TRBV10-3 with TRBJ2-1; TRBD2 agrees at 12 bases. After removal of 0 bases from V and 5 bases from J, the junction contained 14 bases not matched to a gene. Germline V gene sequence: CDR1 ENHRY, CDR2 SYGVKD. CDR3 length: 20 amino acids. The CDR3 nucleotides read TGTGCCATCAGTGAGTCGATGATCCAATGGACTAGCGGGATCAACAATGAGCAGTTCTTC. Its translation: CAISESMIQWTSGINNEQFF.

The chain is built from TRBV5-6 and TRBJ1-5, with 7 positions matching TRBD1. Germline trimming cut 0 bases from V and 3 bases from J; bases unmatched to any gene: 15. Germline-derived CDR1 and CDR2 are SGHDT and YYEEEE. This CDR3 is built from 19 residues. CDR3 DNA: TGTGCCAGCAGCTTGGCCGGGGACGGTCACAGGGGAGACAATCAGCCCCAGCATTTT. Translated: CASSLAGDGHRGDNQPQHF.

This chain joins TRBV5-1 and TRBJ2-7; 7 nucleotides line up with TRBD2. CDR3 length equals 15 residues. Trimming removed 0 bases from V and 0 bases from J; junction bases left unmatched: 3. Germline values: CDR1 SGHRS, CDR2 YFSETQ. This CDR3 reads CASSLVLADSYEQYF. The CDR3 DNA is TGCGCCAGCAGCTTGGTTCTAGCGGACTCCTACGAGCAGTACTTC.

The chain has TRBV10-1 and TRBJ1-5, with D possibly matching TRBD1 (6 bases). CDR3 length: 13 residues. Between the trimmed V and J ends, which lost 4 bases and 7 bases, there was a span of 11 bases. CDR1 WNHNN and CDR2 SYGVQD come from the germline V gene (reference sequence). This chain's CDR3 is CASSVTGNQPQHF. The CDR3 coding sequence is TGCGCCAGCAGTGTTACAGGGAACCAGCCCCAGCATTTT.

The gene calls are TRBV10-1 and TRBJ1-2; 7 bases match TRBD1. The junction had 5 bases not matched to a gene; V was cut back by 3 bases and J by 4 bases. Germline values: CDR1 WNHNN, CDR2 SYGVQD (reference sequence). This CDR3 has 14 residues. CDR3 sequence: CASSEGGTGYGYTF. The CDR3 region has the DNA TGCGCCAGCAGTGAAGGGGGCACGGGCTATGGCTACACCTTC.

The rearrangement uses TRBV7-8 and TRBJ2-3; 8 bases line up with TRBD2. Germline loops: CDR1 SGHVS, CDR2 FQNEAQ. Trimming took 5 bases from V and 3 from J; bases not matched to a gene: 13. This CDR3 is built from 17 residues. CDR3 loop: CASSMNPGTRGTDTQYF. The CDR3, as DNA: TGTGCCAGCAGCATGAACCCCGGGACTAGAGGGACAGATACGCAGTATTTT.

The chain couples TRBV6-1 to TRBJ1-2, with 7 bases lining up with TRBD1. V trimming: 1 base; J trimming: 7 bases; junction bases outside the gene matches: 3. From germline, CDR1 is MNHNS and CDR2 SASEGT. CDR3 length equals 13 residues. CDR3 DNA: TGTGCCAGCAGTGAAGAGGCAGGGGGTGGCTACACCTTC. Protein sequence: CASSEEAGGGYTF.

The gene calls are TRBV29-1 and TRBJ1-2; TRBD1 agrees at 8 bases. V was clipped by 5 bases and J by 6 bases; unmatched bases: 2. CDR1 SQVTM and CDR2 ANQGSEA come from the germline V gene. The CDR3 sequence is 11 residues long. CDR3 residues: CSVKTGDGYTF. The CDR3 DNA follows: TGCAGCGTTAAGACAGGGGATGGCTACACCTTC. Full variable domain (rest looked up from reference TRBV29-1 and TRBJ1-2): SAVISQKPSRDICQRGTSLTIQCQVDSQVTMMFWYRQQPGQSLTLIATANQGSEATYESGFVIDKFPISRPNLTFSTLTVSNMSPEDSSIYLCSVKTGDGYTFGSGTRLTVV.

This clone was seen just once. This chain links TRBV28 with TRBJ2-7; D is unresolved. Between the trimmed V and J ends, which lost 1 base and 1 base, there was a span of 11 bases. Per germline, CDR1 MDHEN and CDR2 SYDVKM. This CDR3 has 15 amino acids. DNA for the CDR3: TGTGCCAGCAGTTTATATTCGGGTTTTTCCTACGAGCAGTACTTC. Amino acid sequence: CASSLYSGFSYEQYF.

This clone was counted a few times. This rearrangement joins TRBV4-1 to TRBJ2-7; D may be TRBD1 (5 bases). V was clipped by 3 bases and J by 1 base, with 10 bases between them. Germline CDR1 MGHRA, CDR2 YSYEKL. The CDR3 is 14 residues long. Here the CDR3 DNA reads TGCGCCAGCAGCCATCCGACAGCTTCCTACGAGCAGTACTTC. Its translation is CASSHPTASYEQYF.

The rearrangement uses TRBV5-1 and TRBJ2-7, with a tentative D call TRBD1 (6 bases). Deletions cut 4 bases from V and 0 bases from J, with 17 bases between. Germline V gives CDR1 SGHRS, CDR2 YFSETQ. The CDR3 is 16 residues long. CDR3 in DNA: TGCGCCAGCAGCCGATTCCAGGGGCGTCTCTCCTACGAGCAGTACTTC. Protein sequence: CASSRFQGRLSYEQYF.

The V and J genes are TRBV9 and TRBJ1-5, with 7 bases identical to TRBD1. With V trimmed by 0 bases and J by 1 base, 7 bases remained unmatched. The CDR3 runs to 17 residues. Germline CDR1 SGDLS, CDR2 YYNGEE. The CDR3 region has the DNA TGTGCCAGCAGCGTAGGAGCAGGGGGATCGAGCAATCAGCCCCAGCATTTT. Protein: CASSVGAGGSSNQPQHF.

V usage is TRBV6-5 and J usage is TRBJ2-7, with D maybe TRBD1 (6 bases). The V end lost 4 bases, the J end lost 2 bases, and 12 bases lay between the germline ends. The CDR3 runs 14 residues. CDR1 and CDR2 (germline): MNHEY, SVGAGI. Here the CDR3 DNA reads TGTGCCAGCAGTTCCCGGGACAATCCCTACGAGCAGTACTTC. It encodes CASSSRDNPYEQYF.

The chain recombines TRBV9 with TRBJ2-1; the D gene is possibly TRBD2 (6 bases). V was pared by 0 bases and J by 5 bases, with 15 bases between. The length of the CDR3 is 16 residues. CDR1 is SGDLS, CDR2 YYNGEE, per germline. This chain's CDR3 is CASSVVVGGNNNEQFF. The CDR3 DNA follows: TGTGCCAGCAGCGTAGTCGTGGGAGGCAACAACAATGAGCAGTTCTTC.

V and J are TRBV19 and TRBJ2-7, with TRBD2 matching 10 bases. CDR1 and CDR2 from the germline V gene are LNHDA and SQIVND (reference sequence). The CDR3 contains 13 residues. V gave up 7 bases and J gave up 4 bases; unmatched junction bases: 4. DNA for the CDR3: TGTGCCAGTAATCCTAGCGGGAGTTACGAGCAGTACTTC. Encoded protein: CASNPSGSYEQYF.

The V call is TRBV28, the J call TRBJ2-2, with D possibly being TRBD2 (5 bases). Trimming took 3 bases from V and 6 from J, leaving 17 bases between them. The CDR3 sequence is 16 residues long. Germline V gene sequence: CDR1 MDHEN, CDR2 SYDVKM. This chain's CDR3 is CASSFGREHLAGELFF. CDR3 nucleotides: TGTGCCAGCAGTTTTGGACGGGAACACCTGGCCGGGGAGCTGTTTTTT. Full variable domain (remainder filled in from reference TRBV28 and TRBJ2-2): DVKVTQSSRYLVKRTGEKVFLECVQDMDHENMFWYRQDPGLGLRLIYFSYDVKMKEKGDIPEGYSVSREKKERFSLILESASTNQTSMYLCASSFGREHLAGELFFGEGSRLTVL.

The chain joins TRBV11-3 to TRBJ1-2; 9 nucleotides line up with TRBD1. Germline-derived CDR1 and CDR2 are SGHNT and YENEEA. The CDR3 sequence is 14 residues long. Trimming took 4 bases from V and 8 from J; bases not matched to a gene: 8. CDR3 DNA: TGTGCCAGCAGCTCGGGACAGGGACACCGAGGCTACACCTTC. Protein sequence: CASSSGQGHRGYTF.